Each of the 16 T cell receptor beta chains below was sequenced from the same sample in a study of blood T cells in healthy people across ages. Through a sample-barcoded 5' primer and a J-beta primer mix, a second PCR was run for roughly 6 to 12 cycles. TCRdb recomputed calls from the 5' RACE reads with MiXCR, one row per CDR3 protein. The table lists roughly 1,000,000 distinct CDR3 sequences, approximately 25% of them singletons. The same sample was also studied in work on T cells of mothers and their children.

The specimen sequenced was blood. The receptors stem from a girl aged 2 to 10 in good health.

The chain couples TRBV14 to TRBJ2-7; D not certain. V lost 9 bases, J lost 5 bases, and 17 bases lay in between. CDR1 and CDR2 from the germline V gene are SGHDN and FVKESK. CDR3 length equals 13 residues. The CDR3 region has the DNA TGTGCCAGTAGAAGACAATTCGATGACGAGCAGTACTTC. Its translation: CASRRQFDDEQYF.

This chain connects TRBV28 to TRBJ1-5; D unresolved. V lost 6 bases, J lost 9 bases, and 12 bases lay in between. This CDR3 contains 12 residues. Germline loops: CDR1 MDHEN, CDR2 SYDVKM. The CDR3 DNA reads TGTGCCAGCAGGAATGATCAGCGGCCCCAGCATTTT. This translates into CASRNDQRPQHF. Full variable domain (rest looked up from reference TRBV28 and TRBJ1-5): DVKVTQSSRYLVKRTGEKVFLECVQDMDHENMFWYRQDPGLGLRLIYFSYDVKMKEKGDIPEGYSVSREKKERFSLILESASTNQTSMYLCASRNDQRPQHFGDGTRLSIL.

The table lists this clonotype with a few counts. This chain connects TRBV10-3 to TRBJ2-1; no definite D call. CDR3 length equals 12 residues. Deletions cut 8 bases from V and 7 bases from J, with 12 bases between. The germline V gene encodes CDR1 ENHRY and CDR2 SYGVKD. CDR3 in amino acids: CAIPFLRNEQFF. In DNA, the CDR3 is TGTGCCATCCCGTTTTTGCGTAATGAGCAGTTCTTC.

The chain links TRBV6-6 to TRBJ2-2; possible D gene TRBD1, 6 bases. Germline V CDR1 and CDR2: MNHNY, SVGAGI (reference sequence). V lost 2 bases and J 0 bases, leaving 7 bases between the germline ends. The length of the CDR3 is 15 residues. The CDR3 loop is CASSYGQPNTGELFF. CDR3 in DNA: TGTGCCAGCAGTTACGGACAGCCGAACACCGGGGAGCTGTTTTTT.

The chain joins TRBV29-1 to TRBJ2-1; D remains ambiguous. Looked up from germline, CDR1 is SQVTM and CDR2 is ANQGSEA. This CDR3 is built from 11 residues. V was shortened by 3 bases and J by 10 bases, with 10 bases between the two germline ends. CDR3 amino acids: CSVDYGPEQFF. CDR3 in DNA: TGCAGCGTTGATTATGGCCCGGAGCAGTTCTTC.

The sample holds a few counts of this clonotype. The CDR3 loop reads CSAGTGFNYGYTF. CDR3 nucleotide sequence: TGCAGTGCCGGGACAGGTTTTAACTATGGCTACACCTTC. This chain connects TRBV20-1 to TRBJ1-2; 8 nucleotides align to TRBD1. V was clipped by 6 bases and J by 1 base; unmatched bases: 4. The CDR3 totals 13 residues. Germline values: CDR1 DFQATT, CDR2 SNEGSKA (reference sequence).

The chain carries TRBV3-1 and TRBJ2-5; no definite D call. The DNA end is more similar to TRBJ2-1, so the J call may be wrong. Germline lookup yields CDR1 LGHDT and CDR2 YNNKEL (reference sequence). This CDR3 has 13 residues. CDR3 in DNA: TGTGCCAGCAGCCGTAGAGGATACAATGAGCAGTTCTTC. It yields the protein CASSRRGYNEQFF.

This clonotype has a handful of counts. The chain links TRBV6-2 or TRBV6-3 to TRBJ2-1; D is unclear. The J call may be mistaken, given a closer DNA end match to TRBJ2-7. This CDR3 spans 13 amino acids. Germline CDR1 MNHEY, CDR2 SVGEGT. The chain's CDR3 is CASRPFGAYEQYF. CDR3 in DNA: TGTGCCAGCAGACCTTTTGGGGCCTACGAGCAGTACTTC.

The rearrangement links TRBV6-6 to TRBJ2-4, with D unresolved. The germline V gene has CDR1 MNHNY and CDR2 SVGAGI (reference sequence). CDR3 length: 13 amino acids. Trimming shortened V by 4 bases and J by 12 bases, and 16 bases separated the two germline ends. CDR3 region: CASSLDLSAGQYF. The CDR3 nucleotides are TGTGCCAGCAGTTTGGACCTTTCCGCCGGTCAGTACTTC.

V is TRBV6-2 or TRBV6-3 and J is TRBJ2-5, with 11 bases that match TRBD1. The J call may be incorrect, as the DNA end agrees better with TRBJ2-7. The CDR3 contains 13 residues. Germline values: CDR1 MNHEY, CDR2 SVGEGT. In DNA, the CDR3 is TGTGCCAGCGGACAGGGGGCGATCTACGAGCAGTACTTC. It translates to CASGQGAIYEQYF.

Notes on this clonotype: Its ends do not fully match the called genes, so a read error is possible. This CDR3 reads CASRQDQGQKIQYF. The CDR3 DNA sequence: TGCGCCAGCAGACAAGACCAAGGACAAAAGATTCAGTACTTC. The chain links TRBV5-1 to TRBJ2-4; D is possibly TRBD1 (5 bases). The germline V gene has CDR1 SGHRS and CDR2 YFSETQ. The CDR3 has 14 amino acids.

The rearrangement links TRBV6-4 to TRBJ1-6; a weak D match, TRBD1 (5 bases). The length of the CDR3 is 14 residues. Between the trimmed V and J ends, which lost 8 bases and 13 bases, there was a span of 21 bases. Germline V CDR1 and CDR2: MRHNA, SNTAGT. CDR3 DNA sequence: TGTGCCAGCCTACCGGGACGCCAGAATCGGCCCCTCCACTTT. Translation gives CASLPGRQNRPLHF.

This clonotype was picked up many times. The chain is built from TRBV20-1 and TRBJ2-1, with no clear D. Germline CDR1 DFQATT, CDR2 SNEGSKA (reference sequence). CDR3 size: 10 residues. The V and J ends lost 3 bases and 7 bases respectively, with 4 bases between them. CDR3 sequence (DNA): TGCAGTGCTAGTCCAAATGAGCAGTTCTTC. It is translated as CSASPNEQFF.

This clonotype was seen more than once but under ten times. This chain joins TRBV9 and TRBJ2-5; TRBD2 agrees at 10 bases. The germline gives CDR1 SGDLS, CDR2 YYNGEE. V was pared by 4 bases and J by 3 bases, with 6 bases of the junction left unmatched. The CDR3 length is 15 residues. CDR3 loop: CASSTGAGGEETQYF. Written as DNA, the CDR3 is TGTGCCAGCAGCACCGGAGCGGGGGGGGAAGAGACCCAGTACTTC.

This clonotype was counted only a few times. The J gene is TRBJ1-2, the V gene TRBV12-3 or TRBV12-4, with TRBD1 as a possible D gene (6 bases). This CDR3 comprises 13 residues. The germline V and J ends were trimmed by 7 bases and 6 bases, with 15 bases remaining between them. This CDR3 reads CASIKGGNDGYTF. The CDR3 nucleotides read TGTGCCAGCATCAAGGGGGGGAATGATGGCTACACCTTC.

The V gene is TRBV6-1, the J gene TRBJ2-7; D unresolved. The germline V gene encodes CDR1 MNHNS and CDR2 SASEGT. The CDR3 consists of 15 residues. Trimming took 1 base from V and 3 from J, leaving 13 bases between them. CDR3 amino acids: CASSEGVAGFYEQYF. Here the CDR3 DNA reads TGTGCCAGCAGTGAAGGAGTTGCAGGATTCTACGAGCAGTACTTC.